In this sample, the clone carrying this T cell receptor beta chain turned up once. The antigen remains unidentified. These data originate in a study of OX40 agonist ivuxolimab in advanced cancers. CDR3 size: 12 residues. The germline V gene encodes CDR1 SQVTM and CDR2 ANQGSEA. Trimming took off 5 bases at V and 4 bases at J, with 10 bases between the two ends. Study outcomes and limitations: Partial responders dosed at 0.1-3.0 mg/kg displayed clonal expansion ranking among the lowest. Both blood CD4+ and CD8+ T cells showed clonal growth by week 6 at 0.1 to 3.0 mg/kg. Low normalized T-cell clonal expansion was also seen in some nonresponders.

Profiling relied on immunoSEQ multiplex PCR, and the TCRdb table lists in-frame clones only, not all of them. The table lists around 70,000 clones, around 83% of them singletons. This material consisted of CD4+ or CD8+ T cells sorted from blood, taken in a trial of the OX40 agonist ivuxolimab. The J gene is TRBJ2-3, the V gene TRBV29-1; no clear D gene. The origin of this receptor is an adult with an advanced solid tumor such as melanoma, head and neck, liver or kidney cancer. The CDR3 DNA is TGCAGCGTTCAGCCCGAGGCAGATACGCAGTATTTT. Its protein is CSVQPEADTQYF.